A single sample gave rise to the 8 T cell receptor beta chains below, sequenced in a study of beta chain features in type 1 diabetes. General observations from the study: Shortening that was moderate but significant affected the TCRB CDR3s of Type 1 diabetes patients in all four CD4+ subsets.

The isolated RNA, all of it, was reverse transcribed, so expressed TCRB transcripts were what got sequenced. Libraries were prepared by immunoSEQ multiplex PCR; TCRdb keeps only in-frame clonotypes and omits some of them. The data show about 340,000 clones, with approximately 10% seen just once and 1% held by the top ten. Antigen specificity for these receptors is unknown. Source material: central memory CD4+ T cells from blood. These receptors were obtained from a man aged 25-45 years with type 1 diabetes.

This clone was seen only a few times. This chain joins TRBV30 and TRBJ2-7, with D possibly matching TRBD1 (7 bases). V lost 2 bases, J lost 6 bases, and 17 bases lay in between. This CDR3 region has 14 residues. CDR1 GTSNPN and CDR2 SVGIG come from the germline V gene (reference sequence). The CDR3 loop is CAWSTQGGLLEQYF. The DNA of the CDR3 is TGTGCCTGGAGTACGCAGGGGGGACTTCTCGAGCAGTACTTC.

This chain connects TRBV5-4 to TRBJ2-3; TRBD2 aligns across 11 bases. Per germline, CDR1 SGHNT and CDR2 YYREEE (reference sequence). This CDR3 is built from 17 residues. The J segment lost 2 bases and the V segment lost 4 bases, leaving 9 bases of the junction unmatched. The CDR3: CASSDGLAGISTDTQYF. The DNA for the CDR3 is TGTGCCAGCAGCGATGGACTAGCGGGTATTTCCACAGATACGCAGTATTTT.

This clone was picked up a small number of times. This chain uses TRBV4-3 with TRBJ1-1, with D hard to call. The V end was cut by 0 bases, the J end by 3 bases, with 5 bases between. This CDR3 is built from 13 residues. Germline-derived CDR1 and CDR2 are LGHNA and YSLEER. DNA for the CDR3: TGCGCCAGCAGCCAAGATCTGGACACTGAAGCTTTCTTT. Its protein product is CASSQDLDTEAFF.

This clone was seen a few times. The same CDR3 can be traced to other DNA sequences in this sample. The CDR3 spells CASSLRDSNSPLHF. The DNA for the CDR3 is TGTGCCAGCAGCTTAAGGGACAGCAATTCACCCCTCCACTTT. V and J are TRBV7-2 and TRBJ1-6, with TRBD1 matching 7 bases. The germline V gene has CDR1 SGHTA and CDR2 FQGNSA. This CDR3 has 14 amino acids. Losses at the gene ends were 2 bases for V and 7 bases for J; bases not matched to a gene: 2.

This clone has a handful of counts. This rearrangement joins TRBV4-3 to TRBJ1-4, with 7 positions matching TRBD1. Germline lookup yields CDR1 LGHNA and CDR2 YSLEER. The CDR3 is 15 amino acids. V dropped 0 bases and J dropped 6; count of bases not matched to a gene: 4. The chain's CDR3 is CASSQETGIYEKLFF. As DNA, the CDR3 is TGCGCCAGCAGCCAAGAGACAGGGATTTATGAAAAACTGTTTTTT.

This clone has only a few counts. V and J are TRBV9 and TRBJ1-4, with unresolved D. This CDR3 contains 14 residues. V was shortened by 2 bases and J by 5 bases, with 10 bases between the two germline ends. From germline, CDR1 is SGDLS and CDR2 YYNGEE. CDR3 DNA sequence: TGTGCCAGCAGCGTGGCAGTAGGGAATGAAAAACTGTTTTTT. It yields the protein CASSVAVGNEKLFF.

This sequence joins TRBV6-1 and TRBJ1-1; no clear D gene. The V end lost 5 bases, the J end lost 4 bases, and 14 bases lay between the germline ends. The CDR3 length is 14 residues. Germline values: CDR1 MNHNS, CDR2 SASEGT. CDR3 in amino acids: CASSWSDGSTEAFF. CDR3 sequence (DNA): TGTGCCAGCAGTTGGTCGGACGGGAGCACTGAAGCTTTCTTT.

This clone showed up just a few times. The chain couples TRBV13 to TRBJ1-6; possibly TRBD1 for D (6 bases). Between the trimmed V and J ends, which lost 5 bases and 10 bases, there was a span of 12 bases. Per germline, CDR1 PRHDT and CDR2 FYEKMQ (reference sequence). The CDR3 sequence is 13 residues long. CDR3 DNA sequence: TGTGCCAGCAGCAAACAGGGAGGGTCACCCCTCCACTTT. Translated, it gives CASSKQGGSPLHF.